This T cell receptor beta chain derives from a study of molecular identifiers for immune sequencing clone quantification. The overall study: Five portions were made in replicates from RNA of approximately 22,000 or 94,000 naive CD8 cells, and four underwent sequencing.

The CDR3 sequence is 11 residues long. Per germline, CDR1 SQVTM and CDR2 ANQGSEA. Sorting selected naive CD8 T cells with a CD8+CD4-CCR7+CD45RA+ phenotype. TCRdb analysed the PCR reads with MiXCR anew, one entry per CDR3 protein. The sample gives under 350,000 distinct CDR3 sequences, roughly a quarter of which show up once; 0.65% to 0.95% is in the top ten. This clonotype was seen more than once but under ten times. This may be a read error: a much more frequent sequence differs by one nucleotide. V and J are TRBV29-1 and TRBJ2-7; D could derive from TRBD1 or TRBD2 (5 bases each). Sequenced sample: naive CD8+ T cells from blood, with Jurkat cell RNA spiked in. The subset was: FACS-sorted CD8+CD4-CCR7+CD45RA+ naive T cells. This TCR was sampled from a human donor in good health. Some libraries in this study had Jurkat cell RNA spiked in. The DNA for the CDR3 is TGCAGCGTTGAGGCGAGGGACGAGCAGCACTTC. This encodes CSVEARDEQHF.